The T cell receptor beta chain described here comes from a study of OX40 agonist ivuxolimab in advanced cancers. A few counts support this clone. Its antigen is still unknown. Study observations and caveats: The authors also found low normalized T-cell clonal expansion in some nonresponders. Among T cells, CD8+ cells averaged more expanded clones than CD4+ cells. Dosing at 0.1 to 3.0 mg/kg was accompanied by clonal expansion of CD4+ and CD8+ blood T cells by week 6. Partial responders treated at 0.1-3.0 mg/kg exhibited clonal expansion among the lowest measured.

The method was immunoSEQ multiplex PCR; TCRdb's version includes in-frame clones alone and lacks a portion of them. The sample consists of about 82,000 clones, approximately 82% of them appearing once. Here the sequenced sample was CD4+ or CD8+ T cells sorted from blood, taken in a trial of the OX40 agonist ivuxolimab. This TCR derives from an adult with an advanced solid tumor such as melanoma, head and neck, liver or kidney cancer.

CDR3 nucleotides: TGTGCCAGCAAGTTAACCACGAAAAATCAGCCCCAGCATTTT. Residues: CASKLTTKNQPQHF. V is TRBV6-6 and J is TRBJ1-5; D uncertain. Germline V CDR1 and CDR2: MNHNY, SVGAGI (reference sequence). Trimming stripped 7 bases from V and 4 bases from J, with 14 bases between. This CDR3 is built from 14 residues.